This T cell receptor beta chain stems from a study of cytomegalovirus exposure and HLA in healthy donors. The V and J ends lost 5 bases and 2 bases, in that order; junction bases with no gene match: 4. Germline V lookup: CDR1 SGHRS, CDR2 YFSETQ. CDR3 length: 15 amino acids. Study results and caveats: V segments that were indistinguishable, TRBV6-2 and TRBV6-3 among them, were omitted from analysis. The authors enumerated over 150 TCR beta chains as linked to cytomegalovirus. Productive rates of about 90% or about 30% were seen for most TCR beta V segments in an earlier analysis. Later on, an analysis showed TCR association rates differing by HLA locus, with DRB1 the most and HLA-C the fewest.

The PCR contained 60 Vbeta and 13 Jbeta primers. Clones were read by immunoSEQ multiplex PCR, and TCRdb kept only the in-frame ones, dropping some. The table has around 80,000 clones, 74% seen once. This clone was observed a single time. Its antigen remains unknown. The rearrangement uses TRBV5-1 and TRBJ2-5, with 12 nucleotides matching TRBD2. This TCR was sampled from a man aged 35-49 years in good health and CMV-seropositive. Material for sequencing was PBMCs. The DNA of the CDR3 is TGCGCCAGCAGAACTAGCGGGGGGCCTCAAGAGACCCAGTACTTC. It specifies CASRTSGGPQETQYF.